The 16 T cell receptor beta chains below come from one sample, sequenced in a study of beta chain features in type 1 diabetes. No antigen has been identified for these receptors. cDNA synthesis used the whole RNA isolate, giving expressed TCRB sequences. Profiling relied on immunoSEQ multiplex PCR, and the TCRdb table lists in-frame clones only, not all of them. The sample yields fewer than 300,000 clones, approximately 11% seen once. Study-wide points: Shortening of TCRB CDR3s, moderate but significant, appeared in all four CD4+ subsets of Type 1 diabetes patients.

Source material: naive CD4+ T cells from blood. These receptors were obtained from a man aged 30 to 45 with type 1 diabetes.

V gene TRBV27 combines with J gene TRBJ2-7; D remains ambiguous. CDR3 size: 16 residues. V lost 2 bases and J 0 bases, leaving 14 bases between the germline ends. Germline V gene lookup returns CDR1 MNHEY and CDR2 SMNVEV (reference sequence). CDR3 nucleotides: TGTGCCAGCAGTTTAGTTGGCCTCCGCAGCTCCTACGAGCAGTACTTC. This encodes CASSLVGLRSSYEQYF.

This clone was observed a few times. The rearrangement uses TRBV5-4 and TRBJ2-1; D is uncertain. V shed 0 bases and J shed 8 bases, with 12 bases lying between them. Germline CDR1 SGHNT, CDR2 YYREEE (reference sequence). There are 14 residues in the CDR3. CDR3 in DNA: TGTGCCAGCAGCTTGGCTTTAGCAAGAGATGAGCAGTTCTTC. It translates to CASSLALARDEQFF. The variable domain in full, with the rest retrieved from reference TRBV5-4 and TRBJ2-1, is ETGVTQSPTHLIKTRGQQVTLRCSSQSGHNTVSWYQQALGQGPQFIFQYYREEENGRGNFPPRFSGLQFPNYSSELNVNALELDDSALYLCASSLALARDEQFFGPGTRLTVL.

The chain links TRBV28 to TRBJ2-7, with 7 bases fitting TRBD2. After removal of 2 bases from V and 6 bases from J, the junction contained 1 base not matched to a gene. The CDR3 loop spans 12 amino acids. Per germline, CDR1 MDHEN and CDR2 SYDVKM. The CDR3 DNA reads TGTGCCAGCAGTTTAAGCGGGACCGAGCAGTACTTC. It is translated as CASSLSGTEQYF.

This clone was detected only a few times. V is TRBV9 and J is TRBJ1-2; tentatively, D is TRBD1 (5 bases). There are 13 residues in the CDR3. Trimming shortened V by 3 bases and J by 6 bases, and 12 bases separated the two germline ends. The germline CDR1 and CDR2 sequences are SGDLS and YYNGEE. CDR3 nucleotides: TGTGCCAGCAGCGGGGGCCCCGGTGATGGCTACACCTTC. As protein: CASSGGPGDGYTF. The variable domain in full, completed from reference TRBV9 and TRBJ1-2, reads DSGVTQTPKHLITATGQRVTLRCSPRSGDLSVYWYQQSLDQGLQFLIQYYNGEERAKGNILERFSAQQFPDLHSELNLSSLELGDSALYFCASSGGPGDGYTFGSGTRLTVV.

The rearrangement links TRBV5-6 to TRBJ2-5; 7 bases line up with TRBD1. Unmatched junction bases numbered 5, after V lost 2 bases and J lost 7 bases. This CDR3 has 13 amino acids. The germline V gene has CDR1 SGHDT and CDR2 YYEEEE. The CDR3 is CASSFGQEGTQYF. CDR3 DNA: TGTGCCAGCAGCTTCGGACAGGAAGGGACCCAGTACTTC.

The chain joins TRBV19 to TRBJ1-5; 9 bases line up with TRBD1. V lost 6 bases, J lost 4 bases, and 4 bases stayed unmatched. This CDR3 contains 14 residues. The germline V gene has CDR1 LNHDA and CDR2 SQIVND (reference sequence). The CDR3 spells CASSQDRGNQPQHF. Here the CDR3 DNA reads TGTGCCAGTAGCCAGGACAGGGGAAATCAGCCCCAGCATTTT.

This rearrangement joins TRBV5-1 to TRBJ2-1; 7 bases are a match to TRBD1. The CDR3 has 15 residues. Trimming at V came to 3 bases and at J to 4 bases, leaving 7 bases not matched to a gene. In germline, CDR1 is SGHRS, CDR2 YFSETQ. The CDR3 bases are TGCGCCAGCAGCTCTTCGTCCAGGGGGTACAATGAGCAGTTCTTC. Its translation is CASSSSSRGYNEQFF.

The rearrangement links TRBV19 to TRBJ1-2; 7 nucleotides agree with TRBD1. The CDR3 is made up of 13 amino acids. The J segment lost 6 bases and the V segment lost 3 bases, leaving 4 bases of the junction unmatched. The germline CDR1 and CDR2 sequences are LNHDA and SQIVND (reference sequence). The CDR3 DNA sequence: TGTGCCAGTAGTATTCTAACAGGGGATGGCTACACCTTC. Translated: CASSILTGDGYTF.

This clone was picked up a small number of times. The chain employs TRBV4-3 and TRBJ2-1, with D possibly matching TRBD1 (5 bases). The CDR3 totals 17 residues. CDR1 and CDR2 (germline): LGHNA, YSLEER. Trimming stripped 0 bases from V and 6 bases from J, with 18 bases between. This CDR3 reads CASSQDYRQSEANEQFF. CDR3 bases: TGCGCCAGCAGCCAAGATTATAGACAGTCCGAGGCCAATGAGCAGTTCTTC.

The V call is TRBV5-1, the J call TRBJ2-5, with 9 bases aligning to TRBD1. CDR1 SGHRS and CDR2 YFSETQ come from the germline V gene. Trimming cost V 4 bases and J 4 bases; bases outside gene matches: 14. CDR3 length: 17 residues. The CDR3 is CASSPLGQGLMGETQYF. The CDR3, as DNA: TGCGCCAGCAGCCCATTGGGACAGGGATTGATGGGAGAGACCCAGTACTTC.

V usage is TRBV18 and J usage is TRBJ2-5; 7 bases line up with TRBD1. CDR3 length: 14 residues. The ends lost 3 bases at V and 2 bases at J; junction bases unmatched: 3. Looked up from germline, CDR1 is KGHSH and CDR2 is LQKENI. The CDR3 DNA reads as TGTGCCAGCTCACCTACGGGACAGCAAGAGACCCAGTACTTC. Its translation is CASSPTGQQETQYF.

This clone was picked up a small number of times. J is TRBJ1-6 and V is TRBV28; D might be TRBD1 (6 bases). Trimming stripped 3 bases from V and 10 bases from J, with 13 bases between. The CDR3 runs to 14 residues. Germline V gives CDR1 MDHEN, CDR2 SYDVKM. The CDR3 loop reads CASSLGQGRSPLHF. The CDR3 DNA is TGTGCCAGCAGTTTGGGGCAGGGGCGCTCACCCCTCCACTTT.

This clone was detected a few times. The genes are TRBV29-1 and TRBJ2-6; the D gene is possibly TRBD2 (6 bases). V lost 3 bases to trimming and J lost 2 bases, with 8 bases between them. This CDR3 region has 14 residues. Looked up from germline, CDR1 is SQVTM and CDR2 is ANQGSEA. DNA of the CDR3: TGCAGCGTTGACAGCGGGCCTGGGGCCAACGTCCTGACTTTC. Its protein is CSVDSGPGANVLTF. Full variable domain (outside the CDR3, taken from reference TRBV29-1 and TRBJ2-6): SAVISQKPSRDICQRGTSLTIQCQVDSQVTMMFWYRQQPGQSLTLIATANQGSEATYESGFVIDKFPISRPNLTFSTLTVSNMSPEDSSIYLCSVDSGPGANVLTFGAGSRLTVL.

The chain couples TRBV4-2 to TRBJ2-1; TRBD2 matches 16 bases. With V trimmed by 1 base and J by 4 bases, 10 bases remained unmatched. This CDR3 spans 20 amino acids. Germline CDR1 reads LGHNA; CDR2 reads YNFKEQ. The CDR3: CASSQVPGLAGGQLYNEQFF. The CDR3 DNA reads TGTGCCAGCAGCCAAGTACCGGGACTAGCGGGGGGGCAACTGTACAATGAGCAGTTCTTC.

V is TRBV6-5 and J is TRBJ2-1; no clear D. Germline CDR1 is MNHEY and CDR2 is SVGAGI. V shed 5 bases and J shed 9 bases, with 11 bases lying between them. The CDR3 extends over 12 amino acids. CDR3 sequence (DNA): TGTGCCAGCAGTCCTCCGGGTCCTGAGCAGTTCTTC. Translating gives CASSPPGPEQFF.

This clone was picked up a small number of times. The chain carries TRBV7-2 and TRBJ2-3; 7 nucleotides agree with TRBD1. Germline assignment: CDR1 SGHTA and CDR2 FQGNSA. Trimming cost V 3 bases and J 2 bases; bases outside gene matches: 8. This CDR3 contains 16 residues. The CDR3 nucleotides are TGTGCCAGCAGCTTTACCGGGACAGTCGCCACAGATACGCAGTATTTT. Translated, it gives CASSFTGTVATDTQYF.